The 27 T cell receptor beta chains listed next were all sequenced from one sample in a study of shared clonotypes between healthy human individuals. Produced via immunoSEQ multiplex PCR; TCRdb's table is partial and in-frame only. The sample consists of about 1.5 million clones, nearly 99% of them appearing once. Sequenced: naive CD4+ T cells sorted from blood. The sample's subset: CD45RA+ positively selected. All receptors derive from a man between 25 and 39 years old in good health.

The chain uses TRBV6-6 and TRBJ2-7, with 9 nucleotides matching TRBD2. The CDR3 is 15 residues long. Germline V gene data show CDR1 as MNHNY and CDR2 as SVGAGI (reference sequence). V lost 6 bases to trimming and J lost 5 bases; unmatched junction nucleotides: 11. CDR3 loop: CASRHLAGVNDEQYF. CDR3 nucleotides: TGTGCCAGCAGACACTTAGCGGGAGTAAACGACGAGCAGTACTTC.

The rearrangement joins TRBV9 to TRBJ2-3; unclear D gene. Germline values: CDR1 SGDLS, CDR2 YYNGEE. The CDR3 totals 16 residues. Trimming shortened V by 3 bases and J by 0 bases, and 14 bases separated the two germline ends. The CDR3 protein is CASSAGSGYSTDTQYF. CDR3 bases: TGTGCCAGCAGCGCAGGTTCTGGGTACAGCACAGATACGCAGTATTTT.

V gene TRBV23-1 combines with J gene TRBJ2-7; D is possibly TRBD1 (6 bases). TRBV23-1 is known as an ORF, though its function is uncertain. This CDR3 is built from 15 residues. The V end lost 3 bases, the J end lost 3 bases, and 15 bases lay between the germline ends. Written as DNA, the CDR3 is TGCGCCAGCAGTCAGGCATGGACAGAAATCTACGAGCAGTACTTC. Its translation: CASSQAWTEIYEQYF.

This clone was seen only once. The chain couples TRBV6-5 to TRBJ2-5, with 8 bases matching TRBD2. CDR1 and CDR2 from the germline V gene are MNHEY and SVGAGI. V shed 8 bases and J 4 bases; nucleotides not matched to a gene: 12. This CDR3 is 15 amino acids long. CDR3 residues: CASAMGGLAGETQYF. Written as DNA, the CDR3 is TGTGCCAGCGCGATGGGTGGGCTAGCGGGAGAGACCCAGTACTTC.

The chain uses TRBV25-1 and TRBJ2-2; D is unclear. Deletions cut 5 bases from V and 1 base from J, with 11 bases between. The CDR3 covers 15 residues. Per the germline V gene, CDR1 is MGHDK and CDR2 is SYGVNS. The chain's CDR3 is CASSSTSQNTGELFF. CDR3 sequence (DNA): TGTGCCAGCAGTAGTACCAGTCAGAACACCGGGGAGCTGTTTTTT.

This chain links TRBV5-1 with TRBJ2-7, with a possible D match to TRBD2 (6 bases). CDR3 size: 15 residues. Trimming took off 1 base at V and 5 bases at J, with 16 bases between the two ends. Germline V gene data show CDR1 as SGHRS and CDR2 as YFSETQ. The CDR3 protein is CASSLRRGRDHEQYF. The CDR3 bases are TGCGCCAGCAGCTTGAGGAGGGGCAGGGATCACGAGCAGTACTTC.

The V gene is TRBV10-3, the J gene TRBJ2-7, with D perhaps TRBD2 (6 bases). Germline CDR1 reads ENHRY; CDR2 reads SYGVKD. The CDR3 has 15 residues. The germline V and J ends were trimmed by 2 bases and 4 bases, with 15 bases remaining between them. The CDR3 DNA reads as TGTGCCATCAGTGAGGTGACTCGCGGGGCTTACGAGCAGTACTTC. This encodes CAISEVTRGAYEQYF.

The rearrangement uses TRBV6-6 and TRBJ2-2, with 11 nucleotides matching TRBD2. Germline V CDR1 and CDR2: MNHNY, SVGAGI (reference sequence). V dropped 5 bases and J dropped 7; count of bases not matched to a gene: 6. This CDR3 spans 15 amino acids. Written as DNA, the CDR3 is TGTGCCAGCAGTGCCGGGACTAGCGGCGGCGGGGAGCTGTTTTTT. Its protein product is CASSAGTSGGGELFF.

V and J are TRBV5-8 and TRBJ2-7; maybe TRBD1 (6 bases). Germline assignment: CDR1 SGHTS and CDR2 YDEGEE. Between the trimmed V and J ends, which lost 1 base and 1 base, there was a span of 12 bases. The CDR3 length is 15 residues. This chain's CDR3 is CASSLRQDRSYEQYF. DNA of the CDR3: TGTGCCAGCAGCTTGAGACAGGATAGATCCTACGAGCAGTACTTC.

This rearrangement joins TRBV5-1 to TRBJ2-2; 8 positions match TRBD1. V trimming: 2 bases; J trimming: 6 bases; junction bases outside the gene matches: 6. There are 15 residues in the CDR3. Germline V CDR1 and CDR2: SGHRS, YFSETQ. This CDR3 is CASSFQGARAGELFF. CDR3 nucleotide sequence: TGCGCCAGCAGCTTCCAGGGGGCTAGGGCCGGGGAGCTGTTTTTT.

This chain connects TRBV19 to TRBJ2-7, with 9 bases identical to TRBD1. Germline trimming cut 4 bases from V and 6 bases from J; bases unmatched to any gene: 13. The CDR3 contains 16 residues. Per germline, CDR1 LNHDA and CDR2 SQIVND (reference sequence). The CDR3 loop reads CASSNQVGTGTTEQYF. The CDR3 DNA reads as TGTGCCAGTAGTAACCAGGTCGGGACAGGGACTACCGAGCAGTACTTC.

A word on this clone: Other DNA sequences in the sample encode the same CDR3. The rearrangement joins TRBV7-9 to TRBJ2-3; 12 bases agree with TRBD2. The CDR3 runs 16 residues. The V and J ends lost 3 bases and 0 bases, in that order; junction bases with no gene match: 1. Per the germline V gene, CDR1 is SEHNR and CDR2 is FQNEAQ (reference sequence). The CDR3 sequence is CASSFGTSGSTDTQYF. CDR3 coding DNA: TGTGCCAGCAGCTTTGGGACTAGCGGGAGCACAGATACGCAGTATTTT.

V usage is TRBV7-9 and J usage is TRBJ2-7, with D possibly called TRBD1 or TRBD2 (5 bases each). The V and J ends lost 7 bases and 1 base respectively, with 14 bases between them. The CDR3 has 14 amino acids. Germline values: CDR1 SEHNR, CDR2 FQNEAQ (reference sequence). CDR3 in amino acids: CASTIRDGSYEQYF. CDR3 DNA: TGTGCCAGCACAATCCGGGACGGTTCCTACGAGCAGTACTTC.

V and J are TRBV29-1 and TRBJ2-3, with D hard to call. The V gene lost 0 bases and the J gene lost 0 bases, with 10 bases spanning the gap. The CDR3 has 15 amino acids. The V gene's germline CDR1 is SQVTM and CDR2 ANQGSEA. This chain's CDR3 is CSVEDRVLSTDTQYF. CDR3 DNA: TGCAGCGTTGAAGATCGAGTACTAAGCACAGATACGCAGTATTTT.

The genes are TRBV11-2 and TRBJ1-1; D gene unclear. Germline lookup yields CDR1 SGHAT and CDR2 FQNNGV. CDR3 size: 16 residues. V lost 8 bases to trimming and J lost 0 bases, with 19 bases between them. The CDR3 coding sequence is TGTGCCAGCCGTCCCCTAAGAGGGCGGATGAACACTGAAGCTTTCTTT. Translating gives CASRPLRGRMNTEAFF.

The chain has TRBV5-4 and TRBJ2-7; maybe TRBD1 (5 bases). The ends were cut back, 0 bases at V and 2 bases at J, with 9 bases in the middle. The CDR3 is made up of 14 amino acids. Germline V gene sequence: CDR1 SGHNT, CDR2 YYREEE (reference sequence). CDR3 DNA sequence: TGTGCCAGCAGCTTGGGTGGGGCCCCCTACGAGCAGTACTTC. Residues: CASSLGGAPYEQYF.

Comment on this clone: Different DNA sequences within this sample yield the same CDR3. The J gene is TRBJ1-5, the V gene TRBV18, with D possibly TRBD1 on 5 matching bases. V lost 3 bases to trimming and J lost 4 bases, with 10 bases between them. The CDR3 totals 14 residues. The germline V gene encodes CDR1 KGHSH and CDR2 LQKENI. CDR3 protein: CASSPGDGNQPQHF. CDR3 DNA: TGTGCCAGCTCACCGGGGGACGGAAATCAGCCCCAGCATTTT. Variable domain in full (rest from reference TRBV18 and TRBJ1-5): NAGVMQNPRHLVRRRGQEARLRCSPMKGHSHVYWYRQLPEEGLKFMVYLQKENIIDESGMPKERFSAEFPKEGPSILRIQQVVRGDSAAYFCASSPGDGNQPQHFGDGTRLSIL.

This clone occurred once. The V gene is TRBV27, the J gene TRBJ2-7, with TRBD2 identical over 7 bases. Germline V gene sequence: CDR1 MNHEY, CDR2 SMNVEV (reference sequence). Trimming cost V 8 bases and J 2 bases; bases outside gene matches: 12. The CDR3 is 15 residues long. CDR3 nucleotides: TGTGCCAGCCAGATTTGGGCGGGGGAGGCCTACGAGCAGTACTTC. Translating gives CASQIWAGEAYEQYF.

This chain uses TRBV18 with TRBJ2-5; D possibly uses TRBD1 or TRBD2 (7 bases each). From germline, CDR1 is KGHSH and CDR2 LQKENI. Trimming shortened V by 0 bases and J by 2 bases, and 13 bases separated the two germline ends. CDR3 size: 16 residues. CDR3 bases: TGTGCCAGCTCACCACCGAACAGGGGAGGGCAAGAGACCCAGTACTTC. Amino acids: CASSPPNRGGQETQYF.

The V call is TRBV29-1, the J call TRBJ2-4; D perhaps matches TRBD2 (6 bases). Germline CDR1 reads SQVTM; CDR2 reads ANQGSEA. The CDR3 spans 12 residues. V was cut by 2 bases and J by 8 bases, with 10 bases left in between. CDR3 sequence: CSVERGEDIQYF. The CDR3 bases are TGCAGCGTTGAACGCGGGGAGGACATTCAGTACTTC.

The gene calls are TRBV7-3 and TRBJ2-1, with D perhaps assigned TRBD1 or TRBD2 (5 bases each). The CDR3 runs to 14 residues. The ends were cut back, 5 bases at V and 7 bases at J, with 15 bases in the middle. Germline V gene data show CDR1 as SGHTA and CDR2 as FQGTGA. The CDR3 DNA reads as TGTGCCAGCAGCCCCTCCGGGACGTTAAATGAGCAGTTCTTC. It encodes CASSPSGTLNEQFF.

This chain joins TRBV2 and TRBJ2-7; 9 positions agree with TRBD1. With 9 bases clipped from V and 6 bases from J, the junction kept 6 bases outside the gene matches. This CDR3 has 12 residues. Germline lookup yields CDR1 SNHLY and CDR2 FYNNEI. CDR3: CARAGTGREQYF. The DNA of the CDR3 is TGTGCCAGGGCCGGGACAGGGCGCGAGCAGTACTTC.

The chain links TRBV11-2 to TRBJ2-1, with no clear D. Trimming pared 4 bases from V and 5 bases from J, leaving 9 bases between. This CDR3 is built from 13 residues. Germline CDR1 SGHAT, CDR2 FQNNGV. CDR3 residues: CASSYRTNNEQFF. For the CDR3, the DNA is TGTGCCAGCAGCTACCGGACGAACAATGAGCAGTTCTTC.

The gene calls are TRBV18 and TRBJ2-2, with D maybe TRBD2 (5 bases). The CDR3 extends over 14 amino acids. The germline gives CDR1 KGHSH, CDR2 LQKENI. V lost 2 bases and J lost 4, with 8 bases in between. CDR3: CASSPRAGTGELFF. CDR3 coding DNA: TGTGCCAGCTCACCAAGGGCGGGCACCGGGGAGCTGTTTTTT.

This rearrangement joins TRBV10-3 to TRBJ1-1, with D tentatively TRBD1 (5 bases). The V and J ends lost 6 bases and 5 bases respectively, with 16 bases between them. The CDR3 runs to 14 residues. Germline lookup yields CDR1 ENHRY and CDR2 SYGVKD. CDR3 nucleotides: TGTGCCATCAGGGTGGACACTGCGGGGACTGAAGCTTTCTTT. This codes for CAIRVDTAGTEAFF.

A single count supports this clone. The CDR3 DNA reads TGTGCCAGCAGTGCGGACCTTAGCACAGATACGCAGTATTTT. This sequence encodes CASSADLSTDTQYF. The chain links TRBV6-1 to TRBJ2-3; D is ambiguous. From germline, CDR1 is MNHNS and CDR2 SASEGT. V lost 4 bases and J 0 bases, leaving 8 bases between the germline ends. This CDR3 has 14 residues.

This rearrangement joins TRBV28 to TRBJ1-5, with D perhaps TRBD1 (5 bases). There are 15 residues in the CDR3. The V end was cut by 2 bases, the J end by 3 bases, with 11 bases between. Germline V gene data show CDR1 as MDHEN and CDR2 as SYDVKM. CDR3 in DNA: TGTGCCAGCAGTTTAGTCGGACAAGACAATCAGCCCCAGCATTTT. Its translation is CASSLVGQDNQPQHF.